This record concerns one T cell receptor beta chain sequence. Its antigen is not identified. RNA, at about 0.5 to 1 ug, was reverse transcribed with random hexamers. The authors amplified TCR beta CDR3 across 54 Vbeta and 13 Jbeta using immunoSEQ multiplex PCR. Each CDR3 protein gets one entry after TCRdb re-called the immunoSEQ multiplex PCR reads with MiXCR. Of 350,000 to 550,000 distinct CDR3 sequences detected, 75% to 90% appear once; the ten largest clones hold approximately 0.12%. These data come from a study of CD8 T cells in Susac syndrome. Study-level findings and limits: The authors acknowledged that the study's TCR sequencing and HLA analysis involved relatively few individuals.

This CDR3 spans 14 amino acids. V was pared by 2 bases and J by 5 bases, with 12 bases between. The germline V gene has CDR1 SQVTM and CDR2 ANQGSEA. Sequenced: CD8+ T cells from PBMCs. V usage is TRBV29-1 and J usage is TRBJ2-2; tentatively, D is TRBD1 (5 bases). The clonotype comes from a human donor with multiple sclerosis. The CDR3 sequence is CSVELRQKTGELFF. The CDR3 bases are TGCAGCGTTGAACTTCGACAGAAAACCGGGGAGCTGTTTTTT.